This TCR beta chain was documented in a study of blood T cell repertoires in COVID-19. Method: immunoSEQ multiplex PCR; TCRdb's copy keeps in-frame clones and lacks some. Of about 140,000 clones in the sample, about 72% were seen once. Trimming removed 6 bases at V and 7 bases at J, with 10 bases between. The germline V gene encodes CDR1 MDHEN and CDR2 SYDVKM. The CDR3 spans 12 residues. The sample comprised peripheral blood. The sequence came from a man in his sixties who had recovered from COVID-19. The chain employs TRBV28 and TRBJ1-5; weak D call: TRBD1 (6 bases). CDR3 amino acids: CASRYRDQPQHF. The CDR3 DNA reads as TGTGCCAGCAGGTACAGGGACCAGCCCCAGCATTTT.